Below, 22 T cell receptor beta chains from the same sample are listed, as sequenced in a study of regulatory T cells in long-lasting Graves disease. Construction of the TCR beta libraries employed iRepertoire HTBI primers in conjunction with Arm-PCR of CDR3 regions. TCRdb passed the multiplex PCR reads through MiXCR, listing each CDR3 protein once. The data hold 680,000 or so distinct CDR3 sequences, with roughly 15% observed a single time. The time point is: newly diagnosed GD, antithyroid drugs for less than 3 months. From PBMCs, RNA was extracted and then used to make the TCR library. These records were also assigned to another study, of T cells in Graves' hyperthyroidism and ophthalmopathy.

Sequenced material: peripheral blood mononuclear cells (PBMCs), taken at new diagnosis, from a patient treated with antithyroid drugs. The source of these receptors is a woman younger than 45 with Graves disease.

The CDR3 spells CASSYRAGGETDTQYF. The CDR3 nucleotides read TGTGCCAGCAGCTACCGAGCGGGAGGGGAAACAGATACGCAGTATTTT. V gene TRBV6-2 or TRBV6-3 combines with J gene TRBJ2-3, with 10 bases aligning to TRBD2. Per germline, CDR1 MNHEY and CDR2 SVGEGT. V dropped 6 bases and J dropped 3; count of bases not matched to a gene: 9. The CDR3 extends over 16 amino acids.

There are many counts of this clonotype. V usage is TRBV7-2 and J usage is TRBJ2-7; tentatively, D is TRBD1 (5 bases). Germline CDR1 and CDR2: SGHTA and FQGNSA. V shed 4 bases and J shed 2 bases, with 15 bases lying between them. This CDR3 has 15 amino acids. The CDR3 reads CASSSSGAYPYEQYF. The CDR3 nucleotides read TGTGCCAGCAGCTCCAGTGGGGCTTATCCCTACGAGCAGTACTTC.

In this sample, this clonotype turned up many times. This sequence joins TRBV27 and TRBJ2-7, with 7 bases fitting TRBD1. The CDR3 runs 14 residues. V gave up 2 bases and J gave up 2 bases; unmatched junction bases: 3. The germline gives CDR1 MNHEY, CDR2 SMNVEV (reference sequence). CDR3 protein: CASSLGTAPYEQYF. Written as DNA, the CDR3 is TGTGCCAGCAGTTTAGGGACAGCTCCCTACGAGCAGTACTTC.

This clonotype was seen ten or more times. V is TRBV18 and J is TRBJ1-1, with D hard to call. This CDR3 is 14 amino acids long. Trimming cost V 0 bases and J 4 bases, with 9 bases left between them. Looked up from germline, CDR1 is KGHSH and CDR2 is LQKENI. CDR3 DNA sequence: TGTGCCAGCTCACCACCAATGACGAGCACTGAAGCTTTCTTT. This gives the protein CASSPPMTSTEAFF.

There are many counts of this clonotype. This chain's CDR3 is CASSPPTGQGQETQYF. CDR3 bases: TGTGCCAGCTCACCACCGACCGGACAGGGTCAAGAGACCCAGTACTTC. The V call is TRBV18, the J call TRBJ2-5, with 8 positions matching TRBD1. After removal of 0 bases from V and 2 bases from J, the junction contained 5 bases not matched to a gene. CDR1 and CDR2 from the germline V gene are KGHSH and LQKENI. This CDR3 is 16 amino acids long.

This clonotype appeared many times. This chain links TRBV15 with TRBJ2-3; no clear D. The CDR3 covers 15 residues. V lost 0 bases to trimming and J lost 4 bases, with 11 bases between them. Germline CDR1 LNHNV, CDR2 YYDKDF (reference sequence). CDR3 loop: CATSRELGFADTQYF. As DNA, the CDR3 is TGTGCCACCAGCAGAGAGTTGGGGTTTGCAGATACGCAGTATTTT.

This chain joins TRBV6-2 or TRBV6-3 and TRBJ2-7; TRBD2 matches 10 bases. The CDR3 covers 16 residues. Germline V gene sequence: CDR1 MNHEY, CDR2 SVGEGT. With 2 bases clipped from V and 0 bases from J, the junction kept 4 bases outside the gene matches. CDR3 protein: CASSYAGTSDSYEQYF. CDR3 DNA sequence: TGTGCCAGCAGTTACGCCGGGACTAGCGACTCCTACGAGCAGTACTTC.

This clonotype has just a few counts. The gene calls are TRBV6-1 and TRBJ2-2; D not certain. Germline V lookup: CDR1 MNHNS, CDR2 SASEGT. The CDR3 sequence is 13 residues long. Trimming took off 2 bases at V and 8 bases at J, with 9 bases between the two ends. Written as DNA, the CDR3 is TGTGCCAGCAGTGAATATTATCCTGGGGAGCTGTTTTTT. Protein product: CASSEYYPGELFF.

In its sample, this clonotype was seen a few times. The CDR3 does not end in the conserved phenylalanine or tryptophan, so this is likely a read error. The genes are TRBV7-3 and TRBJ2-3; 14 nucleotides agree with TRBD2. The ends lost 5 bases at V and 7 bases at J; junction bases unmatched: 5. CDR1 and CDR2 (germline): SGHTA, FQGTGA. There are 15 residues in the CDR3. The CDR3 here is CASSDGTSGGYTQYL. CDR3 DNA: TGTGCCAGCAGCGACGGGACTAGCGGGGGATATACGCAGTATCTT.

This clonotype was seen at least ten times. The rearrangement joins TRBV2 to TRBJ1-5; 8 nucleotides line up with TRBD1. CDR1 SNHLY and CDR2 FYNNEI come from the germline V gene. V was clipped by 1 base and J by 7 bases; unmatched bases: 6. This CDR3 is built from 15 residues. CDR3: CASSEGLPGGQPQHF. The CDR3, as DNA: TGTGCCAGCAGTGAAGGGTTGCCAGGGGGCCAGCCCCAGCATTTT. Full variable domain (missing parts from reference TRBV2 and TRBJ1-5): EPEVTQTPSHQVTQMGQEVILRCVPISNHLYFYWYRQILGQKVEFLVSFYNNEISEKSEIFDDQFSVERPDGSNFTLKIRSTKLEDSAMYFCASSEGLPGGQPQHFGDGTRLSIL.

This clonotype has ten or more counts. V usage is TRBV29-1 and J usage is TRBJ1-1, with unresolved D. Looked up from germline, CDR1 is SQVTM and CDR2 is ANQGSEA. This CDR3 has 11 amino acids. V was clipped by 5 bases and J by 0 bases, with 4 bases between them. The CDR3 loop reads CSVSVNTEAFF. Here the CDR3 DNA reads TGCAGCGTTTCGGTGAACACTGAAGCTTTCTTT.

For the CDR3, the DNA is TGCAGTGCTAGAGATCCCTCCGAACGCACAGATACGCAGTATTTT. This encodes CSARDPSERTDTQYF. This rearrangement joins TRBV20-1 to TRBJ2-3; D remains ambiguous. The length of the CDR3 is 15 residues. Germline values: CDR1 DFQATT, CDR2 SNEGSKA (reference sequence). With 0 bases removed from V and 1 base from J, the gap between germline ends came to 11 bases.

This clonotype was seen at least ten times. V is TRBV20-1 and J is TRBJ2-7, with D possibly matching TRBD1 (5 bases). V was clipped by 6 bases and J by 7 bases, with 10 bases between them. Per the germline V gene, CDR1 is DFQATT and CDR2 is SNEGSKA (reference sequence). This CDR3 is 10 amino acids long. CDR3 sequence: CSAYRGEQYF. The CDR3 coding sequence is TGCAGTGCCTATAGGGGTGAGCAGTACTTC.

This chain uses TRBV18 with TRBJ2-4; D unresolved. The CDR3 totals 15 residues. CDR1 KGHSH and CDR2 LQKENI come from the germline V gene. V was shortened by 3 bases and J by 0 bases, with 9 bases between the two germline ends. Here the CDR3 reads CASSPTELAKNIQYF. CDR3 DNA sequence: TGTGCCAGCTCACCGACTGAACTAGCCAAAAACATTCAGTACTTC.

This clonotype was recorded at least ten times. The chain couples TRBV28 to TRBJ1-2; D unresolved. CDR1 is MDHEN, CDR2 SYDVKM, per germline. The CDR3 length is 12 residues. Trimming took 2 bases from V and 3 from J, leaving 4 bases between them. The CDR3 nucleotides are TGTGCCAGCAGTTTAGGGTACTATGGCTACACCTTC. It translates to CASSLGYYGYTF.

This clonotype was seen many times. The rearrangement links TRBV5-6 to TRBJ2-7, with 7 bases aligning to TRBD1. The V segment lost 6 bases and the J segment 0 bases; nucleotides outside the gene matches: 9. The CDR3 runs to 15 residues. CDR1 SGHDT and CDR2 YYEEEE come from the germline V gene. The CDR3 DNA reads TGTGCCAGCATCGGCCCGGGACAGTCCTCCTACGAGCAGTACTTC. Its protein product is CASIGPGQSSYEQYF.

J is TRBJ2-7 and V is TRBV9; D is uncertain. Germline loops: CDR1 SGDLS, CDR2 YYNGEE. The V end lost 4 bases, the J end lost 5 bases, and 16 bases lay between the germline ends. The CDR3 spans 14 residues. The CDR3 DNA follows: TGTGCCAGCAGCCCAATGAGTGGGCTGAACGAGCAGTACTTC. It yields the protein CASSPMSGLNEQYF.

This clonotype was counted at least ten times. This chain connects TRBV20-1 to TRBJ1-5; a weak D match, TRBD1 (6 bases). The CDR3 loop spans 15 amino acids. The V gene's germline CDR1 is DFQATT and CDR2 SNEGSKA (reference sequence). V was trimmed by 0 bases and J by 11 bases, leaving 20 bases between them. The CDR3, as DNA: TGCAGTGCTAGAGATCGAGGAGGGGGAATGTGGACCCAGCATTTT. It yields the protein CSARDRGGGMWTQHF.

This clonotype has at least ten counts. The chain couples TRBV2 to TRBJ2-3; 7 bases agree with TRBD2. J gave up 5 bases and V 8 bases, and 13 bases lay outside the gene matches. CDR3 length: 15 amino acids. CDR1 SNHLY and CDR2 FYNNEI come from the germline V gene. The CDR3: CASPRVREQVDTQYF. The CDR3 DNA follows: TGTGCCAGCCCGCGTGTGCGGGAGCAAGTAGATACGCAGTATTTT.

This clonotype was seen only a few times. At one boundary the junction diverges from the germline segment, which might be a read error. For the CDR3, the DNA is TGTGCTAGCAGCTTCCTGCCCCGGAACACCGGGGAGCTGTTTTTT. It specifies CASSFLPRNTGELFF. V usage is TRBV7-7 and J usage is TRBJ2-2, with unresolved D. CDR1 and CDR2 (germline): SSHAT, FNYEAQ (reference sequence). The CDR3 covers 15 residues. The full variable domain, completed using reference TRBV7-7 and TRBJ2-2, is GAGVSQSPRYKVTKRGQDVTLRCDPISSHATLYWYQQALGQGPEFLTYFNYEAQPDKSGLPSDRFSAERPEGSISTLTIQRTEQRDSAMYRCASSFLPRNTGELFFGEGSRLTVL.

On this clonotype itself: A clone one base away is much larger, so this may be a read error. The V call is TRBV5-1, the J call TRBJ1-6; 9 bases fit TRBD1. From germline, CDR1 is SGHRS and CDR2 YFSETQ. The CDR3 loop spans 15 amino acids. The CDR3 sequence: CASGLDRGLNSPLHF. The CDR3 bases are TGCGCCAGCGGCTTGGACAGGGGTCTGAATTCACCCCTCCACTTT.

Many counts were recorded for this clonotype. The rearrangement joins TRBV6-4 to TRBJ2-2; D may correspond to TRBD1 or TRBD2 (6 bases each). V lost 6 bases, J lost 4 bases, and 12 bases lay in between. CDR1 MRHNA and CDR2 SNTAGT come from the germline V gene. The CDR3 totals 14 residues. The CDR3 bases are TGTGCCAGCAGCGTCGGGGGCGGCACCGGGGAGCTGTTTTTT. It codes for CASSVGGGTGELFF.